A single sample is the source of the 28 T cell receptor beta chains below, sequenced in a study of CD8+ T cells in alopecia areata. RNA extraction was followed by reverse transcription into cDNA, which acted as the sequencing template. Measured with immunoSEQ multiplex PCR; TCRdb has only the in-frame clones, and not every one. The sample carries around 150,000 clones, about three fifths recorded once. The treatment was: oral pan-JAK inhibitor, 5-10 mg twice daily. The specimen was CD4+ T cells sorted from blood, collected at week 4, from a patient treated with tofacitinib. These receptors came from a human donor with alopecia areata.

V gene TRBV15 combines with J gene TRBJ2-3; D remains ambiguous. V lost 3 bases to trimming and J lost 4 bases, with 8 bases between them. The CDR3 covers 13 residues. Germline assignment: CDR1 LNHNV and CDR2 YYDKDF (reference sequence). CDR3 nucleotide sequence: TGTGCCACCAGCAGCTGGCTAGCAGATACGCAGTATTTT. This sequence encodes CATSSWLADTQYF. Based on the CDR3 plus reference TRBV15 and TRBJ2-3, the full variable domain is DAMVIQNPRYQVTQFGKPVTLSCSQTLNHNVMYWYQQKSSQAPKLLFHYYDKDFNNEADTPDNFQSRRPNTSFCFLDIRSPGLGDTAMYLCATSSWLADTQYFGPGTRLTVL.

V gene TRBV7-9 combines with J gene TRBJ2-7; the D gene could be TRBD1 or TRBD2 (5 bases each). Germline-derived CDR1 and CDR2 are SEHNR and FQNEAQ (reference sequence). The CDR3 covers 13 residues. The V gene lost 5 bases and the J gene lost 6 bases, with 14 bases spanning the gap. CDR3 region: CASSVSSGTEQYF. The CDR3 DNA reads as TGTGCCAGCAGCGTTTCTTCAGGGACCGAGCAGTACTTC.

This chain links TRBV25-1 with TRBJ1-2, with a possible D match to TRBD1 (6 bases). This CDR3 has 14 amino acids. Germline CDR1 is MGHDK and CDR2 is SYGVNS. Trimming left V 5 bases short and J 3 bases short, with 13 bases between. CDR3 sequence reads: CASSRDTNYYGYTF. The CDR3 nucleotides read TGTGCCAGCAGTCGGGACACAAACTACTATGGCTACACCTTC.

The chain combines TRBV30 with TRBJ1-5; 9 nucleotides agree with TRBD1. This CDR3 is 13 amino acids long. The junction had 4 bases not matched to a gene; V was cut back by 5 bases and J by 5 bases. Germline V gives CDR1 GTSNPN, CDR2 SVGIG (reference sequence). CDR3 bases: TGTGCCTGGTCCGGACAGGGGTATCAGCCCCAGCATTTT. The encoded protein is CAWSGQGYQPQHF.

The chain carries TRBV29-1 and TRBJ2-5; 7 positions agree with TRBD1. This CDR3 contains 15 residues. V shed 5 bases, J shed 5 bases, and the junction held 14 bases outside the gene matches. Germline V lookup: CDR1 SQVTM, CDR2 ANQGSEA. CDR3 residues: CSVRQGGSIVETQYF. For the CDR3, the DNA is TGCAGCGTTAGACAGGGTGGATCAATTGTGGAGACCCAGTACTTC.

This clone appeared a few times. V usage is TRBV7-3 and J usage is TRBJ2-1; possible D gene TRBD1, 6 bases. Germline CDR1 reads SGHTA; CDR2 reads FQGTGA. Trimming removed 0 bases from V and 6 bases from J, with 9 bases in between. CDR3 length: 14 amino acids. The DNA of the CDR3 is TGTGCCAGCAGCTTAACTCCGGACAGCAATGAGCAGTTCTTC. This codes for CASSLTPDSNEQFF. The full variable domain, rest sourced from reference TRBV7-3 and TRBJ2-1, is GAGVSQTPSNKVTEKGKYVELRCDPISGHTALYWYRQSLGQGPEFLIYFQGTGAADDSGLPNDRFFAVRPEGSVSTLKIQRTERGDSAVYLCASSLTPDSNEQFFGPGTRLTVL.

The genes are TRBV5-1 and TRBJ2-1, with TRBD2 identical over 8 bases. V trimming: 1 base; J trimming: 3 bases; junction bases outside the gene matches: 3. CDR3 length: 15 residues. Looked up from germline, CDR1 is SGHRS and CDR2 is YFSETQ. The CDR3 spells CASSLSLADYNEQFF. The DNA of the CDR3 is TGCGCCAGCAGCTTGTCACTAGCGGACTACAATGAGCAGTTCTTC.

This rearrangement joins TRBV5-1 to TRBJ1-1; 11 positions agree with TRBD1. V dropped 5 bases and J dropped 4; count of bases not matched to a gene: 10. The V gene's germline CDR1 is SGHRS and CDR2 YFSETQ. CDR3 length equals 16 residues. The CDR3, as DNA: TGCGCCAGCAGTATACGGGACAGGGGGATTAGCACTGAAGCTTTCTTT. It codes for CASSIRDRGISTEAFF. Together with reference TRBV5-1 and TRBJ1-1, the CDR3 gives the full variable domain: KAGVTQTPRYLIKTRGQQVTLSCSPISGHRSVSWYQQTPGQGLQFLFEYFSETQRNKGNFPGRFSGRQFSNSRSEMNVSTLELGDSALYLCASSIRDRGISTEAFFGQGTRLTVV.

The CDR3 region is CASSASMQETQYF. CDR3 nucleotide sequence: TGTGCCAGCAGCGCCTCAATGCAAGAGACCCAGTACTTC. The chain has TRBV9 and TRBJ2-5; D ambiguous. Between the trimmed V and J ends, which lost 3 bases and 2 bases, there was a span of 8 bases. Germline V gives CDR1 SGDLS, CDR2 YYNGEE. The CDR3 is 13 amino acids.

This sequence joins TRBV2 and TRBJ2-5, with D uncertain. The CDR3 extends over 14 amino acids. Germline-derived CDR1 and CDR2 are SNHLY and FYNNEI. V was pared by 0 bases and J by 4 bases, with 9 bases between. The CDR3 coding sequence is TGTGCCAGCAGTGAAGCTGGGGTTGTAGAGACCCAGTACTTC. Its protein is CASSEAGVVETQYF.

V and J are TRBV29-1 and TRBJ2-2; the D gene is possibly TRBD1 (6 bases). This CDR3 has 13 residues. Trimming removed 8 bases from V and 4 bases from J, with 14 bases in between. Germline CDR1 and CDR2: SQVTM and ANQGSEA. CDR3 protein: CSYSGTTTGELFF. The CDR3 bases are TGCAGCTATAGTGGGACAACCACCGGGGAGCTGTTTTTT.

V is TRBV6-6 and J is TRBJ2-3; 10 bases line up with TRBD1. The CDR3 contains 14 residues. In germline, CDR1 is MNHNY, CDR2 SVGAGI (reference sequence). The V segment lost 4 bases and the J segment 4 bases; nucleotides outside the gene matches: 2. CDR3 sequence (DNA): TGTGCCAGCAGTTCCGGACAGGGGGCAGATACGCAGTATTTT. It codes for CASSSGQGADTQYF.

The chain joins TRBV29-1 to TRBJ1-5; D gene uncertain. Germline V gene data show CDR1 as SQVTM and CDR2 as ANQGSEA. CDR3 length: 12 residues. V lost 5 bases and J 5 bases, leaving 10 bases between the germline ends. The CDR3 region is CSVREGDQPQHF. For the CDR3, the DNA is TGCAGCGTTCGGGAAGGAGATCAGCCCCAGCATTTT.

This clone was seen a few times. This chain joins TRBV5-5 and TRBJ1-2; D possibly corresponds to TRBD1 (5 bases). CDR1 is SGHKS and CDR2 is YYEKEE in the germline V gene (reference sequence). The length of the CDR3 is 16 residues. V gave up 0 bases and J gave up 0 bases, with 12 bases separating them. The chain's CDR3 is CASSLDRSKANYGYTF. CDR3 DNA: TGTGCCAGCAGCTTGGACAGGAGTAAAGCTAACTATGGCTACACCTTC.

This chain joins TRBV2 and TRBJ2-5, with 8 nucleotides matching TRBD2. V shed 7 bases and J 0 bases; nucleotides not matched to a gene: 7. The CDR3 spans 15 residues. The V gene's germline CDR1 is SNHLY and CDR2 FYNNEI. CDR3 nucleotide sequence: TGTGCCAGCAAAAGAGCGGGGGTGAACCAAGAGACCCAGTACTTC. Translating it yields CASKRAGVNQETQYF. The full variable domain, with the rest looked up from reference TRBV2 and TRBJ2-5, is EPEVTQTPSHQVTQMGQEVILRCVPISNHLYFYWYRQILGQKVEFLVSFYNNEISEKSEIFDDQFSVERPDGSNFTLKIRSTKLEDSAMYFCASKRAGVNQETQYFGPGTRLLVL.

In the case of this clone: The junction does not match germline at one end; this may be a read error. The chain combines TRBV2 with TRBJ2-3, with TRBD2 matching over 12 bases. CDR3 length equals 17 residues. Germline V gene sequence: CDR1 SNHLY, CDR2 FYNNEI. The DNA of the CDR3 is TGTGCCAGCAGAGAAGTCCCACTAGCGGGGGGAAAAGATACGCAGTATTTT. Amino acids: CASREVPLAGGKDTQYF.

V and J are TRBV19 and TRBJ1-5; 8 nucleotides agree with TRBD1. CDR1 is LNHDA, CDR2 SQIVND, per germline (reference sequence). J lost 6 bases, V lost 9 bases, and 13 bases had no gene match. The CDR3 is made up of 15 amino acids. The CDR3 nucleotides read TGTGCCAGCGGACAGGGCTTAAGGGGTTTTCAGCCCCAGCATTTT. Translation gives CASGQGLRGFQPQHF.

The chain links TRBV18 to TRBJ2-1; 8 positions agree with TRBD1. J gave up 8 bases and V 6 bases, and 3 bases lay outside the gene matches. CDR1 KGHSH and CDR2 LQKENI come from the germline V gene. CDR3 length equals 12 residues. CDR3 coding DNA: TGTGCCAGCTCGTCGACAGGGGATGAGCAGTTCTTC. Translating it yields CASSSTGDEQFF.

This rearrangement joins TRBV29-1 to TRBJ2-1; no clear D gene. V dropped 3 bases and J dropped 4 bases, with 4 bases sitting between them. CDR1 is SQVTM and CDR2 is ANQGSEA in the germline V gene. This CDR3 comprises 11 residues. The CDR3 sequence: CSVDGYNEQFF. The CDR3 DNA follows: TGCAGCGTTGACGGTTACAATGAGCAGTTCTTC.

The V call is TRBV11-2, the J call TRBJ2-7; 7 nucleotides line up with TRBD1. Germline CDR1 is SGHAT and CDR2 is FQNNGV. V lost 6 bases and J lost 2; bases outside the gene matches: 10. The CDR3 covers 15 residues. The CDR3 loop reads CASRPPGQTPYEQYF. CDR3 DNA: TGTGCCAGCAGACCACCGGGACAGACCCCCTACGAGCAGTACTTC.

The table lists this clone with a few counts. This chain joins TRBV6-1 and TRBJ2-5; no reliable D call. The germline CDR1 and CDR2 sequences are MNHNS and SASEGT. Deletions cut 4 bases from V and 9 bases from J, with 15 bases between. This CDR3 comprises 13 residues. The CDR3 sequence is CASSAEGNLAQYF. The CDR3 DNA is TGTGCCAGCAGTGCAGAAGGAAATTTGGCCCAGTACTTC.

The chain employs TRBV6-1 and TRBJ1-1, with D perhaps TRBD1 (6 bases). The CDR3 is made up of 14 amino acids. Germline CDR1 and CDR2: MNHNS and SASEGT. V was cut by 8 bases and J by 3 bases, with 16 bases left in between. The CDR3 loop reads CASGSQGRDTEAFF. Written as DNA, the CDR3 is TGTGCCAGCGGATCACAGGGACGGGACACTGAAGCTTTCTTT.

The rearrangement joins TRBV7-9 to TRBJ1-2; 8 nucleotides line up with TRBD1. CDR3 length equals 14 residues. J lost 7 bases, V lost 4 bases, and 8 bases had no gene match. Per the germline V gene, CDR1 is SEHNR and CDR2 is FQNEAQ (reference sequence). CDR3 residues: CASSSLDRDGGYTF. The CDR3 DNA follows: TGTGCCAGCAGCTCCCTGGACAGGGATGGTGGCTACACCTTC.

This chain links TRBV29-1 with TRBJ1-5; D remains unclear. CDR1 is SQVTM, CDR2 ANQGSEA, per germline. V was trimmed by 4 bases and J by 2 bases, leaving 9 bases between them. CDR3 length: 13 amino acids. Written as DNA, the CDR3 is TGCAGCGTTGGCAGGTCAGGCAATCAGCCCCAGCATTTT. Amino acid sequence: CSVGRSGNQPQHF.

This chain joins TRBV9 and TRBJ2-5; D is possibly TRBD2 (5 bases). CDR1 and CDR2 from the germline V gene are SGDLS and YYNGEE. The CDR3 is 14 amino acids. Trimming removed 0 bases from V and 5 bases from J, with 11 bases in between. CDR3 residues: CASSVEPGMETQYF. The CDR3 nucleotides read TGTGCCAGCAGCGTAGAACCGGGGATGGAGACCCAGTACTTC.

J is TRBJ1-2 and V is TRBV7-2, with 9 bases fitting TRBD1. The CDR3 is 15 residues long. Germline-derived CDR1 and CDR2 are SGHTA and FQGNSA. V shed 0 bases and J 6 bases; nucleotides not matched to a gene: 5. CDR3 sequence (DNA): TGTGCCAGCAGCTTAGCGGGGGGACAGGGTAATGGCTACACCTTC. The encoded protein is CASSLAGGQGNGYTF.

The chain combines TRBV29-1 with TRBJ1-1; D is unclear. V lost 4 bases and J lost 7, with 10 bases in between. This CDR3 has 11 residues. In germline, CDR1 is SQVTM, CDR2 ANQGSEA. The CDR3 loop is CSVGSVFEAFF. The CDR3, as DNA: TGCAGCGTTGGAAGTGTATTTGAAGCTTTCTTT.

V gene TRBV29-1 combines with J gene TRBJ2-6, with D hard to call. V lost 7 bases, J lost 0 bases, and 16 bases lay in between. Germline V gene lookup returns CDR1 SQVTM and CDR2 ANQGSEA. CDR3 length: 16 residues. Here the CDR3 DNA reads TGCAGCGGCTACGCCTCAGAGAGCTCTGGGGCCAACGTCCTGACTTTC. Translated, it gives CSGYASESSGANVLTF. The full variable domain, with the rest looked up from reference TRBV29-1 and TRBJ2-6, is SAVISQKPSRDICQRGTSLTIQCQVDSQVTMMFWYRQQPGQSLTLIATANQGSEATYESGFVIDKFPISRPNLTFSTLTVSNMSPEDSSIYLCSGYASESSGANVLTFGAGSRLTVL.